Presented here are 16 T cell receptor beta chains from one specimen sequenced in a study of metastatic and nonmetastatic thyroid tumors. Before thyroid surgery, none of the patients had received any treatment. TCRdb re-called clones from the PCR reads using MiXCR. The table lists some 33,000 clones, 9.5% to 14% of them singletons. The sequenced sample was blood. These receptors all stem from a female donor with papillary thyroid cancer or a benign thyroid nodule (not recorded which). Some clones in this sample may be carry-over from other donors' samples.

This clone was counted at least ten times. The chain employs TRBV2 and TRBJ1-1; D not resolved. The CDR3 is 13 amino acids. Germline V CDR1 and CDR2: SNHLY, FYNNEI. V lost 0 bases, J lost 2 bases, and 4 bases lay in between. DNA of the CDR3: TGTGCCAGCAGTGAAGCGGGCAACACTGAAGCTTTCTTT. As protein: CASSEAGNTEAFF.

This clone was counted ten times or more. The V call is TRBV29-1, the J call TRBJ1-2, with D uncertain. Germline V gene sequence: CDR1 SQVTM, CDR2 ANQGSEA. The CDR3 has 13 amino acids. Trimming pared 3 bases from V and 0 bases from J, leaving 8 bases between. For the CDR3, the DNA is TGCAGCGTTGAGGAAAGAGCTAACTATGGCTACACCTTC. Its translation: CSVEERANYGYTF.

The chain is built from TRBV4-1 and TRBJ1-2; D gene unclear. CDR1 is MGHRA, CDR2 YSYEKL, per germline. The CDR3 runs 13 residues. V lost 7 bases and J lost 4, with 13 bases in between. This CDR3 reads CASILSGGYGYTF. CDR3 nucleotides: TGCGCCAGCATCCTGTCGGGAGGCTATGGCTACACCTTC.

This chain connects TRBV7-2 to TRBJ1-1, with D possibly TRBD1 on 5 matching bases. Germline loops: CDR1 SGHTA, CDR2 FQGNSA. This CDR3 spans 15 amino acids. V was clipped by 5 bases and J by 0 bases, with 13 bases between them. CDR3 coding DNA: TGTGCCAGCAGCCCCGCCAGGGAATTGAACACTGAAGCTTTCTTT. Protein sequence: CASSPARELNTEAFF.

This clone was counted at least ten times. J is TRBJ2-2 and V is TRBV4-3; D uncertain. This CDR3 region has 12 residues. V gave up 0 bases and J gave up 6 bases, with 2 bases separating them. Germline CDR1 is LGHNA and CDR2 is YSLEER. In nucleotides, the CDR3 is TGCGCCAGCAGCCAAGATTCCGGGGAGCTGTTTTTT. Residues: CASSQDSGELFF.

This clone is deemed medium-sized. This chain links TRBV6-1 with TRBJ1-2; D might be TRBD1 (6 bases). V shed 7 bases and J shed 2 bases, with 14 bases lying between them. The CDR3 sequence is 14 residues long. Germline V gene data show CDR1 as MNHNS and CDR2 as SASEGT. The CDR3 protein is CASTQIQGNYGYTF. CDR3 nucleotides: TGTGCCAGCACCCAGATCCAGGGGAACTATGGCTACACCTTC.

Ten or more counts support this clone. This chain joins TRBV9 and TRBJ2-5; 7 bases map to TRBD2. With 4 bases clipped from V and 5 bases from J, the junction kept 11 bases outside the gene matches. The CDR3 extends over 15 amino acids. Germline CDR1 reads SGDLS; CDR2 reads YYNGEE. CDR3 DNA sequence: TGTGCCAGCAGCCCGCCGGGACCCGGGGGGGAGACCCAGTACTTC. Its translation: CASSPPGPGGETQYF.

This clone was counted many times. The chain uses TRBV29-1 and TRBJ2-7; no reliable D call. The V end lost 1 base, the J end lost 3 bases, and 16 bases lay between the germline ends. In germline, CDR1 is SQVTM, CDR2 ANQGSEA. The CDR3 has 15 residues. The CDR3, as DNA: TGCAGCGTTGAAGTTGTCCACCCCGCCGGCTACGAGCAGTACTTC. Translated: CSVEVVHPAGYEQYF.

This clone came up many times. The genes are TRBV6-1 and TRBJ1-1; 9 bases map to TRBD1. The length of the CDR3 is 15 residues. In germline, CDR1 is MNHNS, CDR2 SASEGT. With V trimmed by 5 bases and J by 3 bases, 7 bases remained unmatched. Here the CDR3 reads CASSQGTGYDTEAFF. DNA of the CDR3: TGTGCCAGCAGTCAAGGGACAGGGTATGACACTGAAGCTTTCTTT.

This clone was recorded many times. The CDR3 is CASSTRQGSPGNTIYF. DNA of the CDR3: TGTGCCAGCAGCACCAGACAGGGGTCCCCTGGAAACACCATATATTTT. This chain connects TRBV5-6 to TRBJ1-3; 8 bases align to TRBD1. Germline CDR1 reads SGHDT; CDR2 reads YYEEEE. The CDR3 loop spans 16 amino acids. The V segment lost 4 bases and the J segment 2 bases; nucleotides outside the gene matches: 8.

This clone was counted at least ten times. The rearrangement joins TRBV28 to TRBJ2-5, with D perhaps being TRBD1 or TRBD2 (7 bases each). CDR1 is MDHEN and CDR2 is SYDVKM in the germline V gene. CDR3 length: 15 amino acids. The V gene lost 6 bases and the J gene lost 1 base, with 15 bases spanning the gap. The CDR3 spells CASRVGGGLQETQYF. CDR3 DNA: TGTGCCAGCAGGGTGGGAGGGGGCCTCCAAGAGACCCAGTACTTC.

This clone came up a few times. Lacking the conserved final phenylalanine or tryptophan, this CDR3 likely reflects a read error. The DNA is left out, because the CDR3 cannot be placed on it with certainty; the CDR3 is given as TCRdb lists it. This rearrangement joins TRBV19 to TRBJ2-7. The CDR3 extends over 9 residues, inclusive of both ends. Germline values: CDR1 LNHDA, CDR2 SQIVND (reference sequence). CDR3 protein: CASSRLQIL.

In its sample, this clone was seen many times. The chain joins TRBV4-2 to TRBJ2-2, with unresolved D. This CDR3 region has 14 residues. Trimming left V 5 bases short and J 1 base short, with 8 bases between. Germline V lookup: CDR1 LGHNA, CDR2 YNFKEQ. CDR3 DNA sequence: TGTGCCAGCAGCGTTAGGAGGAACACCGGGGAGCTGTTTTTT. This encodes CASSVRRNTGELFF.

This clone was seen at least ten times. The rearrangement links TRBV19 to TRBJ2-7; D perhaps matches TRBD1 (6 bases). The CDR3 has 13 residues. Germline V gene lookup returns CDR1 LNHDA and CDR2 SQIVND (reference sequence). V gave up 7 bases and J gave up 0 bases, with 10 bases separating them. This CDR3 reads CASNQGPSYEQYF. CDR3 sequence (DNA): TGTGCCAGTAACCAGGGGCCCTCCTACGAGCAGTACTTC.

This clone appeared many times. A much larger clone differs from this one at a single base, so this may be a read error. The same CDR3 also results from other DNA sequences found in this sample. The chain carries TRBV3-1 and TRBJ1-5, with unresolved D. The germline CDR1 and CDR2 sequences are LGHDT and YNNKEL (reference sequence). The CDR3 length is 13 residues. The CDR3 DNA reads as TGTGCCAGCAGCCAGGGTGTTAGGCAGCCCCAGCATTTC. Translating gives CASSQGVRQPQHF.

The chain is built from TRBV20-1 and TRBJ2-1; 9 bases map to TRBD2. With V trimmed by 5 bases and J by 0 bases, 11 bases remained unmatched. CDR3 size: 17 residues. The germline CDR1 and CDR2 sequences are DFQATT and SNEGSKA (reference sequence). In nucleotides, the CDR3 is TGCAGTGCTGGAGGGACTAGCCTGTCGAGCTCCTACAATGAGCAGTTCTTC. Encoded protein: CSAGGTSLSSSYNEQFF.